The 20 T cell receptor beta chains presented below share a single source sample, sequenced in a study of T cell responses to AZD1222 COVID-19 vaccine. Sequencing used immunoSEQ multiplex PCR; TCRdb keeps in-frame clones, though not all of them. This table has about 140,000 clones, approximately 89% appearing once. Source: peripheral blood, taken 28 days after the second AZD1222 dose. Every receptor here comes from an adult who received the AZD1222 COVID-19 vaccine.

V gene TRBV14 combines with J gene TRBJ1-2, with unresolved D. This CDR3 is 15 amino acids long. Germline lookup yields CDR1 SGHDN and CDR2 FVKESK. V was shortened by 4 bases and J by 8 bases, with 20 bases between the two germline ends. The CDR3 DNA sequence: TGTGCCAGCAGCCCTCAATACGCGGAACAGTTGGGCTACACCTTC. Protein sequence: CASSPQYAEQLGYTF.

The rearrangement links TRBV5-6 to TRBJ2-5; no clear D gene. This CDR3 has 11 residues. Trimming took off 2 bases at V and 4 bases at J, with 3 bases between the two ends. CDR1 and CDR2 (germline): SGHDT, YYEEEE. The CDR3 loop reads CASSFAETQYF. Here the CDR3 DNA reads TGTGCCAGCAGCTTCGCAGAGACCCAGTACTTC. The full variable domain, rest sourced from reference TRBV5-6 and TRBJ2-5, is DAGVTQSPTHLIKTRGQQVTLRCSPKSGHDTVSWYQQALGQGPQFIFQYYEEEERQRGNFPDRFSGHQFPNYSSELNVNALLLGDSALYLCASSFAETQYFGPGTRLLVL.

Comments on this clone: The sample carries other DNA sequences with the same CDR3. The chain combines TRBV18 with TRBJ2-2, with 7 bases that match TRBD2. The V segment lost 0 bases and the J segment 1 base; nucleotides outside the gene matches: 2. Germline CDR1 is KGHSH and CDR2 is LQKENI. The CDR3 length is 16 residues. CDR3: CASSPPTGGNTGELFF. The CDR3 DNA sequence: TGTGCCAGCTCACCACCCACGGGGGGGAACACCGGGGAGCTGTTTTTT.

The chain combines TRBV29-1 with TRBJ2-5; the match to TRBD2 covers 9 bases. Germline CDR1 reads SQVTM; CDR2 reads ANQGSEA. V was clipped by 7 bases and J by 4 bases; unmatched bases: 10. This CDR3 contains 14 residues. In DNA, the CDR3 is TGCAGCGCATTGACTAGCGGCAGTGTAGAGACCCAGTACTTC. Amino acid sequence: CSALTSGSVETQYF.

The chain uses TRBV5-1 and TRBJ1-2, with D possibly TRBD1 on 5 matching bases. V was trimmed by 1 base and J by 2 bases, leaving 12 bases between them. CDR3 length: 15 residues. Germline assignment: CDR1 SGHRS and CDR2 YFSETQ. The CDR3 nucleotides read TGCGCCAGCAGCTTGTTCAGGGAACCCAACTATGGCTACACCTTC. Residues: CASSLFREPNYGYTF. The whole variable domain, remainder taken from reference TRBV5-1 and TRBJ1-2, is KAGVTQTPRYLIKTRGQQVTLSCSPISGHRSVSWYQQTPGQGLQFLFEYFSETQRNKGNFPGRFSGRQFSNSRSEMNVSTLELGDSALYLCASSLFREPNYGYTFGSGTRLTVV.

This clone appeared once. The rearrangement uses TRBV2 and TRBJ2-1; 8 nucleotides match TRBD2. Per the germline V gene, CDR1 is SNHLY and CDR2 is FYNNEI. The trim removed 7 bases at V and 4 bases at J, leaving 0 bases unmatched. The CDR3 is 12 amino acids. The CDR3 sequence is CASKREYNEQFF. The CDR3 nucleotides read TGTGCCAGCAAGCGGGAGTACAATGAGCAGTTCTTC.

The rearrangement uses TRBV4-1 and TRBJ2-1; unclear D gene. CDR1 and CDR2 from the germline V gene are MGHRA and YSYEKL. The V end was cut by 0 bases, the J end by 6 bases, with 6 bases between. The CDR3 loop spans 13 amino acids. The CDR3 sequence is CASSQDWTNEQFF. The CDR3 nucleotides are TGCGCCAGCAGCCAAGACTGGACCAATGAGCAGTTCTTC.

In its sample, this clone was seen once. The chain joins TRBV10-3 to TRBJ2-1; 8 nucleotides align to TRBD2. With V trimmed by 5 bases and J by 5 bases, 5 bases remained unmatched. The CDR3 runs to 14 residues. CDR1 is ENHRY and CDR2 is SYGVKD in the germline V gene. CDR3 protein: CAISYREGDNEQFF. The CDR3 DNA sequence: TGTGCCATCAGTTATCGGGAGGGGGACAATGAGCAGTTCTTC.

V usage is TRBV5-1 and J usage is TRBJ1-4; D call uncertain. Germline CDR1 is SGHRS and CDR2 is YFSETQ. Trimming stripped 0 bases from V and 4 bases from J, with 10 bases between. The CDR3 spans 15 residues. In DNA form, the CDR3 reads TGCGCCAGCAGCTTGGCAGGCGGGGATAATGAAAAACTGTTTTTT. This codes for CASSLAGGDNEKLFF.

V is TRBV7-7 and J is TRBJ2-3; maybe TRBD2 (7 bases). CDR3 length: 17 residues. V lost 4 bases to trimming and J lost 1 base, with 18 bases between them. The germline gives CDR1 SSHAT, CDR2 FNYEAQ (reference sequence). The CDR3 DNA reads as TGTGCCAGCAGCTCCGGGGGGCTAGGAGGCGGCACAGATACGCAGTATTTT. It translates to CASSSGGLGGGTDTQYF.

The table lists this clone with a few counts. The chain has TRBV6-2 or TRBV6-3 and TRBJ1-5, with D uncertain. The V gene lost 5 bases and the J gene lost 7 bases, with 9 bases spanning the gap. The germline gives CDR1 MNHEY, CDR2 SVGEGT. CDR3 length: 12 residues. The CDR3 sequence: CASSGFFQPQHF. Here the CDR3 DNA reads TGTGCCAGCAGTGGGTTTTTCCAGCCCCAGCATTTT.

The chain has TRBV20-1 and TRBJ2-3; D is unresolved. The CDR3 length is 11 residues. Germline CDR1 is DFQATT and CDR2 is SNEGSKA (reference sequence). V gave up 0 bases and J gave up 4 bases, with 2 bases separating them. This chain's CDR3 is CSARDSDTQYF. The CDR3 DNA follows: TGCAGTGCTAGAGACTCAGATACGCAGTATTTT.

The chain is built from TRBV24-1 and TRBJ2-1; TRBD1 matches 12 bases. CDR1 is KGHDR, CDR2 SFDVKD, per germline. V shed 5 bases and J 7 bases; nucleotides not matched to a gene: 5. The CDR3 contains 15 residues. The CDR3 nucleotides read TGTGCCACCAGTGGGGGACAGGGGGCTTTGAATGAGCAGTTCTTC. Residues: CATSGGQGALNEQFF.

The V and J genes are TRBV6-2 or TRBV6-3 and TRBJ1-5, with D unresolved. Germline V gives CDR1 MNHEY, CDR2 SVGEGT. Between the trimmed V and J ends, which lost 6 bases and 4 bases, there was a span of 16 bases. The CDR3 sequence is 15 residues long. CDR3 bases: TGTGCCAGCAGGCCTACCCAGGACGGGAATCAGCCCCAGCATTTT. Amino acids: CASRPTQDGNQPQHF.

The chain employs TRBV18 and TRBJ1-3; the match to TRBD1 covers 9 bases. CDR1 KGHSH and CDR2 LQKENI come from the germline V gene. J gave up 6 bases and V 3 bases, and 6 bases lay outside the gene matches. The CDR3 is 15 residues long. CDR3 loop: CASSPGTGIENTIYF. CDR3 in DNA: TGTGCCAGCTCACCCGGGACAGGGATCGAAAACACCATATATTTT.

The chain combines TRBV10-3 with TRBJ1-2; tentatively, D is TRBD1 (5 bases). Trimming left V 2 bases short and J 8 bases short, with 9 bases between. CDR1 is ENHRY and CDR2 is SYGVKD in the germline V gene. This CDR3 is built from 12 residues. The CDR3 here is CAISEGAEGYTF. CDR3 coding DNA: TGTGCCATCAGTGAGGGGGCCGAGGGCTACACCTTC.

This rearrangement joins TRBV6-2 or TRBV6-3 to TRBJ2-4; D not certain. The ends were cut back, 2 bases at V and 0 bases at J, with 8 bases in the middle. CDR3 length: 15 residues. Germline V gene data show CDR1 as MNHEY and CDR2 as SVGEGT. The CDR3 region is CASSYPLTAKNIQYF. CDR3 in DNA: TGTGCCAGCAGTTACCCCCTAACAGCCAAAAACATTCAGTACTTC.

The chain employs TRBV5-8 and TRBJ1-3; D gene ambiguous. The CDR3 totals 15 residues. Germline V gene sequence: CDR1 SGHTS, CDR2 YDEGEE. The V end lost 1 base, the J end lost 3 bases, and 11 bases lay between the germline ends. In DNA, the CDR3 is TGTGCCAGCAGCTTGTTGGGGAGGAGTGGAAACACCATATATTTT. This codes for CASSLLGRSGNTIYF.

The genes are TRBV15 and TRBJ1-1; maybe TRBD1 (5 bases). CDR1 LNHNV and CDR2 YYDKDF come from the germline V gene (reference sequence). V gave up 6 bases and J gave up 4 bases, with 12 bases separating them. The CDR3 loop spans 13 amino acids. CDR3 coding DNA: TGTGCCACCAGGGGGGAAAGGGGCACTGAAGCTTTCTTT. This sequence encodes CATRGERGTEAFF.

V usage is TRBV7-2 and J usage is TRBJ1-6; unclear D gene. This CDR3 is 13 amino acids long. Trimming took off 5 bases at V and 7 bases at J, with 9 bases between the two ends. Per germline, CDR1 SGHTA and CDR2 FQGNSA. As DNA, the CDR3 is TGTGCCAGCAGCGAATCAGTGAATTCACCCCTCCACTTT. Translation: CASSESVNSPLHF.